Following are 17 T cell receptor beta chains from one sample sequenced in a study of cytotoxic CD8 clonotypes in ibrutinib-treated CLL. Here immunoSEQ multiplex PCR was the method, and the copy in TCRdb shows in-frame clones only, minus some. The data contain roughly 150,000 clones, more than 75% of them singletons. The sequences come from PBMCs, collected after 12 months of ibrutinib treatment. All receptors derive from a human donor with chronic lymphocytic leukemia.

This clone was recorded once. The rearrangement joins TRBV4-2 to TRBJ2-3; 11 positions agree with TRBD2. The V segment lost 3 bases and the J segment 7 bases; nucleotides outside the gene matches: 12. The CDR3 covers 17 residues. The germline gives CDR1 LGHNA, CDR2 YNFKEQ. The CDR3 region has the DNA TGTGCCAGCAGCCAGTCATGGGGGACTAGCGGAGTGAATACGCAGTATTTT. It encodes CASSQSWGTSGVNTQYF.

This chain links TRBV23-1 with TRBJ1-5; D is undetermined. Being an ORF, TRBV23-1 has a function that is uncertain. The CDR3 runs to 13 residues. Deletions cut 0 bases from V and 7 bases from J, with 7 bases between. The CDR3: CASSQSGGQPQHF. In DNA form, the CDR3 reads TGCGCCAGCAGTCAATCAGGAGGGCAGCCCCAGCATTTT.

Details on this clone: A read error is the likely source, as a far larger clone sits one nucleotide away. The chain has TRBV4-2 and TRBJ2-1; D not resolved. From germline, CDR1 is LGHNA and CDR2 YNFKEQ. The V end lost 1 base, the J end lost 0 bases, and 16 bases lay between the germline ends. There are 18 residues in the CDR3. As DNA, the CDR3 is TGTGCCAGCAGCCAAGTCGATTTGGGGTTTAGCTCCTACAATGAGCAGTTCTTC. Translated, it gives CASSQVDLGFSSYNEQFF.

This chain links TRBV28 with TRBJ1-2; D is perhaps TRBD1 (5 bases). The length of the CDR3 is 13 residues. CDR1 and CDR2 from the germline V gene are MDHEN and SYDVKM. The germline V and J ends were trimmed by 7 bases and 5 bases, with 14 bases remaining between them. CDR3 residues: CASTLNGGYGYTF. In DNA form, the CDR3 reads TGTGCCAGCACCTTAAATGGGGGATATGGCTACACCTTC.

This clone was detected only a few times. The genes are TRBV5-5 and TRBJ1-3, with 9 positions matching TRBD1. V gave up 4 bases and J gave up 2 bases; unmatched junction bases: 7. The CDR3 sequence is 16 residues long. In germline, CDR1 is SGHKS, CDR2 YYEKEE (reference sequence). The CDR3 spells CASSPTHRGPGNTIYF. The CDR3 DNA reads TGTGCCAGCAGCCCTACCCACAGGGGGCCTGGAAACACCATATATTTT.

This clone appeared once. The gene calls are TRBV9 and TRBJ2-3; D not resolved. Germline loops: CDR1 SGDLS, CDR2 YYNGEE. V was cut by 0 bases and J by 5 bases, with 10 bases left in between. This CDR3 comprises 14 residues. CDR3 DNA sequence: TGTGCCAGCAGCGTAGGGACGGTGGGAGATACGCAGTATTTT. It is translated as CASSVGTVGDTQYF. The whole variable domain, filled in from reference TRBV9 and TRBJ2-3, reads DSGVTQTPKHLITATGQRVTLRCSPRSGDLSVYWYQQSLDQGLQFLIQYYNGEERAKGNILERFSAQQFPDLHSELNLSSLELGDSALYFCASSVGTVGDTQYFGPGTRLTVL.

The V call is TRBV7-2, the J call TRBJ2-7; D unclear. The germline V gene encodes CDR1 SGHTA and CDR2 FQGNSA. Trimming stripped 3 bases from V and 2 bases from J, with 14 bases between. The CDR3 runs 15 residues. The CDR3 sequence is CASSLHGLGAYEQYF. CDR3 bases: TGTGCCAGCAGCTTGCATGGGCTTGGAGCCTACGAGCAGTACTTC.

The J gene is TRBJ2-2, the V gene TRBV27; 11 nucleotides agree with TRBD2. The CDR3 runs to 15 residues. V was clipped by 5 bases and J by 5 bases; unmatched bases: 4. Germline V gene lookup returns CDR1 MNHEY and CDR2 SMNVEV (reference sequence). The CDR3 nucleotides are TGTGCCAGCAGTCCCCGGACTAGCGGGACCGGGGAGCTGTTTTTT. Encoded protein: CASSPRTSGTGELFF.

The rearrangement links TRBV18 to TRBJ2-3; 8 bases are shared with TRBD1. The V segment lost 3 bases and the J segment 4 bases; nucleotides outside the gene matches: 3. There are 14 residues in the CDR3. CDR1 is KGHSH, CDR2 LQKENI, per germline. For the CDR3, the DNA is TGTGCCAGCTCACCTCGGACAGGGTCAGATACGCAGTATTTT. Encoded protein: CASSPRTGSDTQYF.

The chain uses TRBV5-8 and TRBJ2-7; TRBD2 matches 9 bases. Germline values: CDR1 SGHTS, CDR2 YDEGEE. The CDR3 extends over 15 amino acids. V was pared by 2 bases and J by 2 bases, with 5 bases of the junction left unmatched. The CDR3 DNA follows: TGTGCCAGCAGCTTAAGCGGGGGGCCTCCCTACGAGCAGTACTTC. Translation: CASSLSGGPPYEQYF.

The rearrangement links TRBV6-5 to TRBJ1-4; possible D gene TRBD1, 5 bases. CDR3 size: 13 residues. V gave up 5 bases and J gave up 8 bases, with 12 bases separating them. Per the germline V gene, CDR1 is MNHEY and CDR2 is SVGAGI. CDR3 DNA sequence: TGTGCCAGCAGTGACAGCTTAGGGGAAAAACTGTTTTTT. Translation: CASSDSLGEKLFF.

DNA of the CDR3: TGTGCCACGTCGACAGCCACAGATACGCAGTATTTT. Translating gives CATSTATDTQYF. The gene calls are TRBV27 and TRBJ2-3, with D maybe TRBD1 (5 bases). There are 12 residues in the CDR3. The germline CDR1 and CDR2 sequences are MNHEY and SMNVEV (reference sequence). The V gene lost 10 bases and the J gene lost 2 bases, with 10 bases spanning the gap.

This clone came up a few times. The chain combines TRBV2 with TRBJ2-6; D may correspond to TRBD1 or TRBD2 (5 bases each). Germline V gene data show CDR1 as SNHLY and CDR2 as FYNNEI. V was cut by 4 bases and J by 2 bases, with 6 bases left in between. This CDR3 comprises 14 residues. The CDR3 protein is CASSGGPGANVLTF. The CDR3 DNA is TGTGCCAGCAGTGGGGGACCTGGGGCCAACGTCCTGACTTTC.

CDR3 coding DNA: TGTGCCAGCACCACGGGGGGACTAGCGGGGTTCGAGCAGTACTTC. It yields the protein CASTTGGLAGFEQYF. The rearrangement links TRBV11-2 to TRBJ2-7; 13 positions match TRBD2. The CDR3 runs to 15 residues. Trimming cost V 7 bases and J 6 bases; bases outside gene matches: 9. Looked up from germline, CDR1 is SGHAT and CDR2 is FQNNGV.

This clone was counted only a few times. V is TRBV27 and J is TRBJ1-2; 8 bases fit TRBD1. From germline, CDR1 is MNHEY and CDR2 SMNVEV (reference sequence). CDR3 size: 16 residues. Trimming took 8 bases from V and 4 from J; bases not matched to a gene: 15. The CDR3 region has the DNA TGTGCCAGCCAACCCGGGACCGGGACAGGACTCTATGGCTACACCTTC. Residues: CASQPGTGTGLYGYTF.

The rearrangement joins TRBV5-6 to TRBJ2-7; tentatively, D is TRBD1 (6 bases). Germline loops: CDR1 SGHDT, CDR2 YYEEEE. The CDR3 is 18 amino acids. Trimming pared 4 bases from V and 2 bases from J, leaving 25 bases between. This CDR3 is CASSATRAGARLPYEQYF. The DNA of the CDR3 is TGTGCCAGCAGCGCCACAAGGGCAGGGGCACGACTCCCCTACGAGCAGTACTTC.

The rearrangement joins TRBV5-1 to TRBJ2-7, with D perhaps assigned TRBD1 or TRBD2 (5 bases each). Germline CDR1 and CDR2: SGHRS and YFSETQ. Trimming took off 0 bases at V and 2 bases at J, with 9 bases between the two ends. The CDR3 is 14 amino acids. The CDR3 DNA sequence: TGCGCCAGCAGCTTGGCCGGGGCAGCCTACGAGCAGTACTTC. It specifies CASSLAGAAYEQYF.